This T cell receptor beta chain was identified in a study of post-analysis software for immune sequencing data. Whole-study findings and limits: TRBV segments more frequent in patients than in controls numbered several and included TRBV5-6, TRBV5-1 and TRBV20-1. The study found significantly lower normalized Chao1 diversity in multiple sclerosis patients than in controls.

Included in the TCR beta cDNA libraries were unique molecular identifiers. One entry per CDR3 protein results from TCRdb running MiXCR on the PCR reads. The sample contains 750,000 to 900,000 distinct CDR3 sequences, roughly 46% of which appear only once. This clonotype has only one observation. Its target is unknown. The CDR3 contains 17 residues. Germline CDR1 reads SGHTA; CDR2 reads FQGNSA. V trimming: 3 bases; J trimming: 0 bases; junction bases outside the gene matches: 8. This TCR came from a girl aged 5-17 years with multiple sclerosis. Sequenced input: blood. The J gene is TRBJ1-2, the V gene TRBV7-2; 9 nucleotides line up with TRBD1. The CDR3 region has the DNA TGTGCCAGCAGCTTGACCGGGACAGGGCCAGCTAACTATGGCTACACCTTC. Its protein is CASSLTGTGPANYGYTF.